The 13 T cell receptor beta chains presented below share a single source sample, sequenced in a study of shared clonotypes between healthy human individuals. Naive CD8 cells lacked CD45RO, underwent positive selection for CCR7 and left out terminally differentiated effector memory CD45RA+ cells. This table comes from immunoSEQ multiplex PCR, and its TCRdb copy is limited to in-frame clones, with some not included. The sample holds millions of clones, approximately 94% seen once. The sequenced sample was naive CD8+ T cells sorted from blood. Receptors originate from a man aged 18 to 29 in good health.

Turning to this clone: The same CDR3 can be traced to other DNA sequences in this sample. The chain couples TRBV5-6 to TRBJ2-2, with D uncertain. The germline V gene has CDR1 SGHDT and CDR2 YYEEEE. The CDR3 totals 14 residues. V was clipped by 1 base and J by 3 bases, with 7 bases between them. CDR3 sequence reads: CASSLLADTGELFF. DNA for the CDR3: TGTGCCAGCAGCTTGCTCGCCGACACCGGGGAGCTGTTTTTT.

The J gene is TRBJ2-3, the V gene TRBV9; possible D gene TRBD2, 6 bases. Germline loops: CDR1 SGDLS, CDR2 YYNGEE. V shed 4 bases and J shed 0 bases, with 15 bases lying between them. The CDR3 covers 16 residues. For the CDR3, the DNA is TGTGCCAGCAGCCCTTTATCCGGGACTAGCACAGATACGCAGTATTTT. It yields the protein CASSPLSGTSTDTQYF.

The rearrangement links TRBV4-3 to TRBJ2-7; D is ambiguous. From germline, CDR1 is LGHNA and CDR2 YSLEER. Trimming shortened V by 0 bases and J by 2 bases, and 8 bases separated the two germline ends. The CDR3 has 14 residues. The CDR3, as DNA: TGCGCCAGCAGCCAAGACTGGGAAACCTACGAGCAGTACTTC. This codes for CASSQDWETYEQYF.

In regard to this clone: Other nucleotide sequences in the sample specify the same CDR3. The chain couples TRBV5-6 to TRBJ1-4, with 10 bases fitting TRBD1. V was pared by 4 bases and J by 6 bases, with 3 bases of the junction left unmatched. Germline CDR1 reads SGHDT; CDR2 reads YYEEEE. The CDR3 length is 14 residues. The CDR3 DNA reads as TGTGCCAGCAGCCCCGGGACAGGGGATGAAAAACTGTTTTTT. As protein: CASSPGTGDEKLFF.

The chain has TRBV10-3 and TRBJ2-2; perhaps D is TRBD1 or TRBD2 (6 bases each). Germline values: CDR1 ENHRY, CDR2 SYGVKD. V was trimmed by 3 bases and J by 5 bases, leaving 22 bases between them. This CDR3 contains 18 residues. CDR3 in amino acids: CAISDPGGGSRWTGELFF. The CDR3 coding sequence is TGTGCCATCAGTGATCCCGGGGGCGGTAGTAGGTGGACCGGGGAGCTGTTTTTT.

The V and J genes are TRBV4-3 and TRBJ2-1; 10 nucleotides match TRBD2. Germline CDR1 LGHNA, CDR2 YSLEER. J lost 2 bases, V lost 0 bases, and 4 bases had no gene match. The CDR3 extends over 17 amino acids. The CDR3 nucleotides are TGCGCCAGCAGCCAAGAGCCTAGCGGGAGCACCTACAATGAGCAGTTCTTC. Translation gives CASSQEPSGSTYNEQFF.

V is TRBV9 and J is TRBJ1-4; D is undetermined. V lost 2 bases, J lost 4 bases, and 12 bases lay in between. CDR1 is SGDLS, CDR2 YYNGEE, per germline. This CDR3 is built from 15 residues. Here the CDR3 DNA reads TGTGCCAGCAGCGTGCTTGGGGTTGGTAATGAAAAACTGTTTTTT. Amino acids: CASSVLGVGNEKLFF.

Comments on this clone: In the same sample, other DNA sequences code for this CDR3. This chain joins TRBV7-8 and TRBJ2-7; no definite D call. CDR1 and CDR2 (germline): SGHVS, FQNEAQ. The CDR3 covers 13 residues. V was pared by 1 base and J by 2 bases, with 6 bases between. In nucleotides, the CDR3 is TGTGCCAGCAGCTTAGTGGGCACCTACGAGCAGTACTTC. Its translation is CASSLVGTYEQYF.

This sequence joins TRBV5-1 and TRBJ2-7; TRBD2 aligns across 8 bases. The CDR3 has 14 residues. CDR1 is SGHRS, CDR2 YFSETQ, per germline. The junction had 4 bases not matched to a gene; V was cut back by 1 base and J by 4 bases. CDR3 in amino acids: CASSLLGGGYEQYF. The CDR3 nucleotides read TGCGCCAGCAGCTTGCTCGGCGGGGGGTACGAGCAGTACTTC.

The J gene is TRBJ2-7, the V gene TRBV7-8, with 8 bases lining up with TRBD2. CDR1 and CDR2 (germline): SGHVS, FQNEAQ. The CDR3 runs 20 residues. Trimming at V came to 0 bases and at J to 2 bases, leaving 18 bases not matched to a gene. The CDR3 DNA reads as TGTGCCAGCAGCTTAGCGCTAAGCAGGGTAGCGGGGCAACCAACCTACGAGCAGTACTTC. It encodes CASSLALSRVAGQPTYEQYF.

The chain's CDR3 is CASSEAGVEIYGYTF. CDR3 sequence (DNA): TGTGCCAGCAGTGAGGCAGGGGTAGAGATTTACGGCTACACCTTC. The chain links TRBV2 to TRBJ1-2; tentatively, D is TRBD1 (6 bases). CDR3 size: 15 residues. Trimming pared 3 bases from V and 8 bases from J, leaving 19 bases between. Germline-derived CDR1 and CDR2 are SNHLY and FYNNEI.

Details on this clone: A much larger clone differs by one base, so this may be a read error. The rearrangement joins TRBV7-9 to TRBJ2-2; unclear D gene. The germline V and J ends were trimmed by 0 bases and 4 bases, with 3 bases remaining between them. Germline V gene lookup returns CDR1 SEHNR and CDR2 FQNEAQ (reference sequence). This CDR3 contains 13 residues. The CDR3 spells CASSLASTGELFF. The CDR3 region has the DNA TGTGCCAGCAGCTTAGCCAGCACCGGGGAGCTGTTTTTT.

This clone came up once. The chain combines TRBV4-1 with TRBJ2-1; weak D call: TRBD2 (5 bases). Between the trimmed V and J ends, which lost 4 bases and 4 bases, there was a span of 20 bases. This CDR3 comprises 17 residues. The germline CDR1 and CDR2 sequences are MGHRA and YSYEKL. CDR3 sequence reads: CASSLHSGGSFYNEQFF. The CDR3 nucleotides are TGCGCCAGCAGCCTGCACAGCGGTGGGTCTTTTTACAATGAGCAGTTCTTC.